The sequence of this T cell receptor beta chain was determined in a study of T cell responses to AZD1222 COVID-19 vaccine (dated by TCRdb to about 2021). A note on the overall study: AZD1222 recipients with second doses at about 4 weeks or about 12 weeks were pooled, because spike-specific TCR depth and breadth did not differ between schedules. A total of just over 230 trial participants underwent TCR sequencing, of whom nearly 210 received two doses of AZD1222 and some 26 received two doses of the MenACWY control vaccine. Trial participants were enrolled by age into subgroups of 18-55, 56-69 and 70-plus years, and around 140, 26 and 57 TCR-sequenced participants, respectively, were included in these subgroups.

The research as a whole found: The 56-69-year group was small, and its depth increase did not reach significance, likely because of low power. Nearly half of unique spike-specific TCRs reportedly recognized epitopes outside regions mutated in the B.1.351 and B.1.1.7 variants. Vaccine-associated CD4 TCRs spanned the whole spike protein, with dominant responses in regions 160-218 and 743-854. A significant rise in spike-specific TCR breadth and depth was observed after two AZD1222 doses relative to day 0 and relative to MenACWY recipients. Because no day 14 peak-response samples were available, the repertoires could be characterized only after the peak T cell response. Most participants were white British and females outnumbered males, and the authors suggested that clonal diversity may have been underestimated. Conclusions about previously exposed vaccinees are limited, since just five or six AZD1222 recipients were seropositive for SARS-CoV-2 at baseline.

The CDR3 regions of human TCRbeta chains were subjected to immunosequencing. The original pipeline was this. TCRs in the repertoires were matched against a reference library of SARS-CoV-2-specific TCRs that had been generated with the MIRA antigen-specificity platform. Breadth meant the fraction of unique TCRs that were SARS-CoV-2-associated, whereas depth meant the fraction of total T cells that were SARS-CoV-2-associated. Using the MIRA data, each spike-specific TCR was assigned both to the spike region to which the TCR was reactive and to a CD4 or CD8 class. Log10-transformed breadth and depth values were compared by one-way ANOVA with Sidak's multiple comparisons tests. This is the immuneACCESS table as TCRdb keeps it, with only in-frame sequences that have V and J called. A part of the clones is gone; compared with another copy, unresolved V genes explain less than half, and the rest is unexplained. V, J and clone size reflect that table, while D and trimming were determined from the DNA. The sample table lists about 200,000 clones, around 92% of them with a count of one. The ten top clones hold 1% to 1.5% of the sample.

V loses 5 bases at its end and J loses 6 bases; junction bases beyond the gene matches: 15. Counted from cysteine to phenylalanine, this CDR3 has 16 amino acids. Only the CDR3 DNA is retained, 48 bases long and in frame from the first base. Via the germline V gene, CDR1 is SGHAT and CDR2 FQNNGV. What the time point label conveys for this sample: baseline before first vaccination. Vaccinee samples came from UK trials COV001 and COV002, including a single-blind randomized controlled phase 2/3 trial of AZD1222 (ChAdOx1 nCoV-19) in healthy adults. For TCRbeta chain sequencing, PBMC samples from trial participants were taken at day 0 and at day 28 after the second dose. Turning to this clone: What antigen it recognizes has not been identified. Per-nucleotide qualities are absent, and no much larger clonotype sits a single base away.

The clonotype comes from an adult in good health. The sequencing here drew on peripheral blood, taken on day 0 of AZD1222 vaccination. This chain joins TRBV11-2 to TRBJ1-1, with 7 bases aligning to TRBD1. The DNA is as follows: TGTGCCAGCAGCCCGCCCTCCGGACAGGCGAGGGCTGAAGCTTTCTTT. Its translation is CASSPPSGQARAEAFF. Supplemented by the reference TRBV11-2 and TRBJ1-1 proteins around the CDR3, the complete variable domain is EAGVAQSPRYKIIEKRQSVAFWCNPISGHATLYWYQQILGQGPKLLIQFQNNGVVDDSQLPKDRFSAERLKGVDSTLKIQPAKLEDSAVYLCASSPPSGQARAEAFFGQGTRLTVV.